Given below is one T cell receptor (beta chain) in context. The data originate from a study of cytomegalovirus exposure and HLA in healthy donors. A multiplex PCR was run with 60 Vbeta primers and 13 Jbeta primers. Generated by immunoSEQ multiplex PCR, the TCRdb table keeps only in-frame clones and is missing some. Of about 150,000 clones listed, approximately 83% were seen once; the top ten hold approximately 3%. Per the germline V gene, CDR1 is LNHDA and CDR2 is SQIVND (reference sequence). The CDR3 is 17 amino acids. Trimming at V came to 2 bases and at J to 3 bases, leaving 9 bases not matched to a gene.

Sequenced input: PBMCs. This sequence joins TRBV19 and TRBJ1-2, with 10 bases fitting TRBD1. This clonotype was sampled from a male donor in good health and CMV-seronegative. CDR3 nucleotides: TGTGCCAGTAGTATACGGGACAGGGGCTTAGAGGACTATGGCTACACCTTC. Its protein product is CASSIRDRGLEDYGYTF.